The 19 T cell receptor beta chains given below trace back to one sample, sequenced in a study of blood T cell repertoires in COVID-19. The data were produced by immunoSEQ multiplex PCR, yet TCRdb's version contains in-frame clones alone and is incomplete. This sample yields about 220,000 clones, of which 65% to 90% are seen a single time; around 4.7% belongs to the top ten. Sequencing used peripheral blood. The receptors shown here come from a woman aged 70-85 years with acute or convalescent COVID-19.

The chain joins TRBV3-1 (or the pseudogene TRBV3-2) to TRBJ1-3; D call uncertain. Germline CDR1 and CDR2: LGHDT and YNNKEL (reference sequence). The CDR3 runs to 16 residues. V lost 1 base, J lost 0 bases, and 10 bases lay in between. The CDR3 loop reads CASSQAMSNSGNTIYF. The DNA for the CDR3 is TGTGCCAGCAGCCAAGCTATGTCTAACTCTGGAAACACCATATATTTT.

This chain links TRBV18 with TRBJ2-1, with TRBD1 as a possible D gene (5 bases). Germline values: CDR1 KGHSH, CDR2 LQKENI. The CDR3 loop spans 16 amino acids. Deletions cut 5 bases from V and 2 bases from J, with 16 bases between. The CDR3 protein is CASSFGSGIPYNEQFF. The CDR3 bases are TGTGCCAGCTCATTCGGATCAGGGATCCCCTACAATGAGCAGTTCTTC.

The chain recombines TRBV19 with TRBJ1-6; TRBD1 aligns across 8 bases. Germline lookup yields CDR1 LNHDA and CDR2 SQIVND (reference sequence). CDR3 size: 13 residues. The junction had 6 bases not matched to a gene; V was cut back by 7 bases and J by 10 bases. The CDR3 sequence is CASNDRGVSPLHF. The DNA of the CDR3 is TGTGCCAGTAACGACAGGGGCGTCTCACCCCTCCACTTT.

A single count supports this clone. V and J are TRBV7-2 and TRBJ2-3; D may be TRBD2 (7 bases). V was clipped by 5 bases and J by 3 bases, with 21 bases between them. Germline values: CDR1 SGHTA, CDR2 FQGNSA. The length of the CDR3 is 17 residues. The CDR3 sequence is CASSLVAAGRGTDTQYF. The CDR3 nucleotides are TGTGCCAGCAGCCTAGTAGCCGCGGGGAGGGGGACAGATACGCAGTATTTT.

About this clone: An end of the junction differs from the germline gene, which may be a read error. The rearrangement joins TRBV28 to TRBJ1-3; 11 bases match TRBD1. This CDR3 spans 13 amino acids. Looked up from germline, CDR1 is MDHEN and CDR2 is SYDVKM. The CDR3 DNA sequence: TGTGCCAGCAGTGGGGACAGGGGGAGGTTGAGTTCTTTT. Its translation: CASSGDRGRLSSF.

The chain is built from TRBV6-5 and TRBJ2-1; TRBD1 might be the D (5 bases). The CDR3 spans 15 residues. Germline V CDR1 and CDR2: MNHEY, SVGAGI. Deletions cut 2 bases from V and 7 bases from J, with 15 bases between. CDR3 protein: CASSYIIGQGNEQFF. In DNA, the CDR3 is TGTGCCAGCAGTTACATAATTGGACAAGGGAATGAGCAGTTCTTC.

The chain employs TRBV18 and TRBJ2-7; TRBD1 agrees at 8 bases. The V and J ends lost 0 bases and 7 bases, in that order; junction bases with no gene match: 5. CDR1 is KGHSH, CDR2 LQKENI, per germline. CDR3 length equals 14 residues. The CDR3 loop reads CASSPPTGAGEQYF. CDR3 sequence (DNA): TGTGCCAGCTCACCACCGACAGGGGCGGGGGAGCAGTACTTC.

This chain uses TRBV2 with TRBJ2-5, with 11 bases matching TRBD2. V trimming: 6 bases; J trimming: 4 bases; junction bases outside the gene matches: 7. This CDR3 is 15 amino acids long. Germline CDR1 is SNHLY and CDR2 is FYNNEI. CDR3 DNA sequence: TGTGCCAGCAGGCCGACTAGCGGGGCGGGAGAGACCCAGTACTTC. Encoded protein: CASRPTSGAGETQYF.

The chain recombines TRBV10-2 with TRBJ1-6, with 7 nucleotides matching TRBD1. Germline loops: CDR1 WSHSY, CDR2 SAAADI. CDR3 length: 18 residues. J gave up 8 bases and V 2 bases, and 15 bases lay outside the gene matches. This CDR3 is CASSETLTGHAGDSPLHF. The CDR3 region has the DNA TGCGCCAGCAGTGAGACTTTGACAGGGCACGCAGGCGATTCACCCCTCCACTTT.

This chain connects TRBV7-8 to TRBJ1-2, with TRBD1 matching 8 bases. Germline assignment: CDR1 SGHVS and CDR2 FQNEAQ. This CDR3 contains 15 residues. J gave up 5 bases and V 1 base, and 6 bases lay outside the gene matches. The CDR3 sequence is CASSLGGQGEYGYTF. The CDR3 DNA sequence: TGTGCCAGCAGCTTAGGCGGACAGGGCGAGTATGGCTACACCTTC. Variable domain in full (rest from reference TRBV7-8 and TRBJ1-2): GAGVSQSPRYKVAKRGQDVALRCDPISGHVSLFWYQQALGQGPEFLTYFQNEAQLDKSGLPSDRFFAERPEGSVSTLKIQRTQQEDSAVYLCASSLGGQGEYGYTFGSGTRLTVV.

The V call is TRBV5-1, the J call TRBJ2-7; the D gene is possibly TRBD2 (5 bases). The germline CDR1 and CDR2 sequences are SGHRS and YFSETQ. There are 13 residues in the CDR3. V was cut by 3 bases and J by 2 bases, with 9 bases left in between. Here the CDR3 DNA reads TGCGCCAGCAGCTACCCGGGGACCTACGAGCAGTACTTC. This sequence encodes CASSYPGTYEQYF. Using reference TRBV5-1 and TRBJ2-7 for the parts outside the CDR3, the full variable domain is KAGVTQTPRYLIKTRGQQVTLSCSPISGHRSVSWYQQTPGQGLQFLFEYFSETQRNKGNFPGRFSGRQFSNSRSEMNVSTLELGDSALYLCASSYPGTYEQYFGPGTRLTVT.

This chain joins TRBV2 and TRBJ1-2, with D possibly being TRBD1 (6 bases). This CDR3 comprises 14 residues. Germline V CDR1 and CDR2: SNHLY, FYNNEI. Trimming shortened V by 6 bases and J by 2 bases, and 13 bases separated the two germline ends. This CDR3 is CASRPFTGNYGYTF. The CDR3 DNA reads as TGTGCCAGCAGACCATTTACAGGGAACTATGGCTACACCTTC.

The J gene is TRBJ2-2, the V gene TRBV5-1; TRBD2 matches at 10 bases. The ends lost 0 bases at V and 1 base at J; junction bases unmatched: 3. This CDR3 comprises 17 residues. The germline CDR1 and CDR2 sequences are SGHRS and YFSETQ. The CDR3: CASSLVASGGNTGELFF. CDR3 DNA: TGCGCCAGCAGCTTGGTCGCTAGCGGGGGGAACACCGGGGAGCTGTTTTTT.

This clone has more than one count but fewer than ten. V is TRBV3-1 (or the pseudogene TRBV3-2) and J is TRBJ1-2, with 9 bases identical to TRBD1. The CDR3 contains 16 residues. The germline V gene encodes CDR1 LGHDT and CDR2 YNNKEL (reference sequence). The V and J ends lost 0 bases and 6 bases, in that order; junction bases with no gene match: 8. The CDR3 DNA is TGTGCCAGCAGCCAAGATTGGGGGACAGGGTACCATGGCTACACCTTC. It translates to CASSQDWGTGYHGYTF.

V gene TRBV4-3 combines with J gene TRBJ2-7; perhaps TRBD1 as D (6 bases). V dropped 6 bases and J dropped 5 bases, with 17 bases sitting between them. Germline V CDR1 and CDR2: LGHNA, YSLEER. CDR3 length: 14 residues. The CDR3 sequence is CASSNRVRVDEQYF. The CDR3 bases are TGCGCCAGCAGTAACAGGGTGCGGGTCGACGAGCAGTACTTC.

The CDR3 loop is CASSQQYNEQFF. The CDR3, as DNA: TGTGCCAGCAGTCAACAATACAATGAGCAGTTCTTC. J is TRBJ2-1 and V is TRBV2, with D unclear. V shed 5 bases and J shed 4 bases, with 6 bases lying between them. In germline, CDR1 is SNHLY, CDR2 FYNNEI. This CDR3 has 12 amino acids.

As DNA, the CDR3 is TGCGCCAGCAGCCGTAACCGACAGGGGGTCCAGGTAGGGGCCAACGTCCTGACTTTC. It encodes CASSRNRQGVQVGANVLTF. This chain uses TRBV4-3 with TRBJ2-6, with 9 bases lining up with TRBD1. Looked up from germline, CDR1 is LGHNA and CDR2 is YSLEER. Trimming took 4 bases from V and 4 from J; bases not matched to a gene: 14. The CDR3 has 19 residues.

The chain recombines TRBV6-2 or TRBV6-3 with TRBJ2-7, with 9 bases fitting TRBD2. This CDR3 region has 16 residues. Germline V lookup: CDR1 MNHEY, CDR2 SVGEGT. V trimming: 0 bases; J trimming: 3 bases; junction bases outside the gene matches: 6. CDR3 loop: CASSYSRVAGDYEQYF. CDR3 coding DNA: TGTGCCAGCAGTTACTCTCGGGTAGCGGGAGACTACGAGCAGTACTTC.

This clone came up once. The chain employs TRBV11-2 and TRBJ2-3; the match to TRBD2 covers 13 bases. The CDR3 runs 18 residues. The germline CDR1 and CDR2 sequences are SGHAT and FQNNGV. Trimming at V came to 6 bases and at J to 0 bases, leaving 9 bases not matched to a gene. As DNA, the CDR3 is TGTGCCAGCAGTCCTAGGACTAGCGGGGGCCCTAGCACAGATACGCAGTATTTT. Protein sequence: CASSPRTSGGPSTDTQYF. The entire variable domain, with the rest obtained from reference TRBV11-2 and TRBJ2-3, is as follows: EAGVAQSPRYKIIEKRQSVAFWCNPISGHATLYWYQQILGQGPKLLIQFQNNGVVDDSQLPKDRFSAERLKGVDSTLKIQPAKLEDSAVYLCASSPRTSGGPSTDTQYFGPGTRLTVL.